The following is a T cell receptor (beta chain) sequence with its context. J lost 5 bases, V lost 5 bases, and 10 bases had no gene match. Germline values: CDR1 SEHNR, CDR2 FQNEAQ (reference sequence). The CDR3 sequence is 17 residues long. These data originate in a study of T-cell reconstitution after alpha-beta-depleted transplantation in children. TCRbeta library preparation incorporated unique molecular identifiers. Via MiXCR, TCRdb re-called the PCR reads, giving one row per CDR3 protein. The sample shows about 610,000 distinct CDR3 sequences, under 12% of them seen only once. The TCR was taken from a human donor who donated a stem cell graft to a child with acute myeloid leukemia. The specimen was PBMCs from the stem cell graft donor, collected from the stem cell graft. The chain carries TRBV7-9 and TRBJ2-5, with 14 bases that match TRBD2. CDR3 residues: CASSRPTSGRAGETQYF. In nucleotides, the CDR3 is TGTGCCAGCAGCCGCCCGACTAGCGGGAGGGCCGGGGAGACCCAGTACTTC.